The text below deals with one TCR beta chain. The target of this receptor is not known. No base qualities exist here, and no much larger clone lies one base off it. Libraries were built with the immunoSEQ multiplex PCR assay. For the multiplex PCR, a mixture combining 60 forward primers for TCR Vbeta segments and 13 reverse primers for TCR Jbeta segments was used. A multiplex PCR assay on genomic DNA amplified the CDR3 region of rearranged TCR beta genes. The Illumina HiSeq System was used to sequence the amplified TCR beta libraries as 87-base-pair reads. The original methods were these. In a later analysis, tens of millions of unique TCR beta chains were counted across the approximately 640 repertoires, and about 9.9 million of these chains were shared by at least two donors. A nearest-neighbor algorithm error-corrected the raw reads and collapsed the reads into unique sequences, merging closely related sequences to remove PCR and sequencing errors. V, D and J gene segments were assigned by aligning CDR3 sequences to IMGT reference sequences. For a sequence to be retained, at least a six-nucleotide match to both a V gene segment and a J gene segment was required. Rearrangements were classified as productive when the CDR3 lacked stop codons and remained in frame with V and J, and all other rearrangements were classified as non-productive. CDR3 was defined by IMGT convention, running from the second conserved V-encoded cysteine to the conserved J-encoded phenylalanine. The earlier analysis of about 610 of the donors excluded sequences that lacked an unambiguous match to a single V gene segment. An earlier analysis of 587 of the donors classified V segments as functional when productive rearrangements were above 56.7% and as segregating when the standard deviation between donors was above 5%. A statistical classification framework was built for diagnosing cytomegalovirus status from the catalog of TCR beta chain sequences. A later analysis assigned V and J genes by comparing TCR nucleotide sequences with IMGT/GENE-DB human TR gene sequences. Using the TCRdist pipeline, a later analysis assigned CDR3 sequences along with most-parsimonious VDJ recombination scenarios. In a later analysis, each TCR beta chain was defined by its CDR3 amino acid sequence together with its V-gene family, and reads lacking a unique V-gene family were excluded. A later analysis removed 500 to 650 highly shared, low-generation-probability nucleotide sequences to deal with suspected cross-contamination and a sequencing artifact. A later analysis calculated a clonal expansion index for each public chain from normalized within-repertoire ranks of inferred template counts. A later analysis computed generation probabilities with a VDJ recombination model fitted to out-of-frame rearrangements, and checked the results against IGoR. In a later analysis, hypergeometric tests were used to score TCR-TCR, TCR-HLA and TCR-CMV co-occurrence, with a repertoire-size bias correction applied to TCR pairs. False discovery rates were estimated in a later analysis by permuting HLA or CMV assignments 20 times. In a later analysis, co-occurring TCRs were grouped using DBSCAN, and TCRdist sequence similarity was added for clustering within HLA-allele-positive subsets. Repertoires with fewer than 30,000 or more than 120,000 public chains were left out of co-occurrence clustering, as were about 5 repertoires with anomalous nucleotide sharing. The source is immuneACCESS, and TCRdb retained only in-frame sequences with V and J called. Part of the clones is not carried over; for the studies checked, unresolved V genes explain less than half of this, and the remainder is unexplained. The V and J calls and clone size are taken from that table; D and trimming were inferred from the DNA. The sample records about 98,000 clones, around 83% of which are singletons. Jointly, the top ten make up approximately 3.7% of the sample.

The V end gives up 5 bases and the J end 0 bases, leaving 17 bases in the junction not matched to a gene. The germline V gene encodes CDR1 SGHVS and CDR2 FNYEAQ. The CDR3 runs 20 amino acids, cysteine and phenylalanine included. Of the read, only the CDR3 DNA is kept; its 60 bases are in frame from base 1. The data derive from a study of cytomegalovirus exposure and HLA in healthy donors (dated by TCRdb to the late 2010s). In terms of the full investigation: According to an earlier analysis of 550 to 750 of the donors, about 179 million T cells yielded some 120 million unique TCR beta sequences and 276 Gb of sequence data. An early release that covered 640 HLA-typed donors contained around 330 gigabases of sequencing data and approximately 85 million unique TCR sequences. The genetic ancestry cluster associated with self-reported Caucasian donors included about four fifths of the roughly 400 genotyped donors. The aim of the study was to test whether cataloging public T cell receptors could identify signatures of past pathogen exposure. The study used immunosequencing to profile the T cell repertoires of 600 to 850 subjects and linked those repertoires to cytomegalovirus serostatus. In addition to the first cohort of several hundred subjects, a separate validation cohort of approximately 130 different subjects was used. To predict cytomegalovirus infection status, the study combined high-throughput TCR immunosequencing, statistical association of individual TCRs with disease status, and machine learning. A later analysis re-examined previously published TCR beta repertoires from over 500 donors and added high-resolution HLA genotyping to investigate patterns of TCR occurrence. The later analysis used no new phenotypic data to find candidate immune exposures, relying instead on TCR beta sequences and their occurrence across donors. To decide whether each TCR beta V gene segment behaved as functional or pseudogenic, an earlier analysis of fewer than 750 of the donors relied on high-throughput TCR beta sequencing. Donor age, sex, ethnicity and CMV serostatus were collected together with the repertoire data. Genome-wide SNP genotypes for about 55% of the roughly 670 donors were used in a later genetic analysis, which treated that subset as a discovery cohort. Every discovery cohort repertoire had been produced on one sequencing platform. Both class I and class II loci were covered by HLA typing, at four-digit resolution. Typing coverage differed by locus: A, B, C, DRB1 and DQB1 were typed in roughly 629-630 donors, DQA1 in 522, DPA1 in 600 to 610, and DPB1 in roughly 450. Roughly five DR-DQ haplotypes were handled as single units for association and clustering because linkage in the cohort was strong. Among a few hundred genotyped donors of the cohort, an average of 235,054 unique TCR beta nucleotide sequences were sequenced per donor, roughly 18% of them non-productive. The research as a whole found: The cohort was sequenced for TCR beta chains only, and without alpha or paired-chain data the features that could be detected were limited. Roughly uniform sequencing depth across donors was assumed in presence/absence analyses, although this assumption may not hold. The authors suggested that the approach could potentially be generalized to other disease states and immunological phenotypes. Immune exposure information for the cohort was limited to CMV serostatus. A few of the identified cytomegalovirus-associated TCR beta chains were confirmed in vitro to be specific for cytomegalovirus antigens. The classifier was reported to diagnose cytomegalovirus status with high specificity and sensitivity in both the original and validation cohorts. Because some donors lacked HLA typing at each locus, the association tests relied only on the typed subset. Most TCR sequences were observed very rarely across donors, whereas some public TCRs were present in many individuals. At a false discovery rate of 0.05, a later analysis linked 16,951 TCR beta sequences to specific HLA alleles. An earlier analysis of approximately 570 of the donors showed that most TCR beta V segments appeared in productive rearrangements either about 87% or about 30% of the time, which broadly matched IMGT annotations. A later genetic analysis associated a missense DCLRE1C variant with V-gene and J-gene trimming of TCR beta chains, and an independent cohort replicated the association. Because the 87-base-pair reads could not distinguish some IMGT-functional V segments, including TRBV6-2 and TRBV6-3, those segments were excluded. According to a later genetic analysis, donors in an Asian-associated ancestry cluster had fewer N-insertions in productive TCRs than the roughly 700-donor mean. Strong co-occurrence of HLA alleles, especially DR and DQ, made assigning TCR associations to individual alleles difficult. Linkage disequilibrium might explain the correlated functional status among segregating V segments, but an unknown experimental factor could not be excluded. Seventeen rarely observed V segments, including chromosome 9 orphons, were excluded from the earlier analysis of several hundred of the donors because counts were too low. In the study, 164 TCR beta chains were listed as associated with cytomegalovirus. The sequencing pipeline was judged likely to have produced a cluster of highly shared sequence variants as a technical artifact. Compared with equally common non-associated chains, HLA-associated TCR beta chains in a later analysis were more clonally expanded and had lower generation probabilities. Most CMV-associated TCR beta chains appeared to be HLA-restricted in a later analysis, and the HLA associations seemed to be driven largely by CMV exposure. A later analysis found that TCR association rates varied across HLA loci, with DRB1 alleles showing the most associated TCRs and HLA-C alleles the fewest. A further reported finding was that TCR beta sequences accurately predicted the HLA-A and HLA-B alleles for most subjects in the first cohort. A later analysis reported that several top co-occurrence clusters appeared linked to parvovirus B19, influenza, CMV and Epstein-Barr virus.

The cohort consisted of 600 to 750 healthy bone marrow donors. All cohort members were sampled while nominally healthy, although unrecorded immune exposures were likely present. The donor was CMV seropositive and belonged to the group of 250 to 350 seropositive cohort members. Every donor gave a peripheral blood sample, and the peripheral blood mononuclear cells from that sample were used for TCR beta sequencing. The Qiagen DNeasy Blood Extraction Kit was used to extract genomic DNA from the blood cell samples. The V and J segments used are TRBV7-6 and TRBJ2-1; 9 central bases correspond to TRBD1. Sequenced sample: PBMCs. The sequence was collected from a female donor in good health and CMV-seropositive. CDR3 reads: CASSAGRPGQGLFSYNEQFF. In nucleotides, the sequence is TGTGCCAGCAGCGCCGGCCGGCCAGGACAGGGGCTATTCTCCTACAATGAGCAGTTCTTC.